The clone carrying this TCR beta chain was seen many times. Amplification of TCR beta CDR3 regions used RNA as the template. An initial round of RT-PCR targeting the TCR CDR3 relied on the HTBI primer set. TCRdb re-called the multiplex PCR reads with MiXCR, one entry per CDR3 protein. The sample consists of about 300,000 distinct CDR3 sequences, approximately 18% of them appearing once. The data were obtained in a study of T cells in Graves' hyperthyroidism and ophthalmopathy. Study as a whole: Peripheral blood was drawn at first diagnosis, prior to all treatment.

Germline assignment: CDR1 SNHLY and CDR2 FYNNEI. The ends lost 8 bases at V and 8 bases at J; junction bases unmatched: 3. The CDR3 has 13 residues. Uncontrolled infection, other autoimmune disease, pregnancy or lactation excluded patients. The chain couples TRBV2 to TRBJ2-1; 13 bases match TRBD2. The clonotype was recovered from a man between 50 and 59 years old with Graves' ophthalmopathy. Sequencing input: blood. CDR3 DNA sequence: TGTGCCAGCGGGACTAGCGGGACCGATGAGCAGTTCTTC. It specifies CASGTSGTDEQFF.